The clone carrying this T cell receptor (beta chain) was detected only a few times. Its antigen is unidentified. The sample comes from a study of beta chain features in type 1 diabetes. Regarding the study as a whole: Type 1 diabetes patients showed a moderate but significant shortening of TCRB CDR3s in all four CD4+ subsets.

As every portion of the isolated RNA was reverse transcribed, the sequencing read expressed TCRB transcripts. Data came from immunoSEQ multiplex PCR; TCRdb stores just in-frame clones and leaves some out. The top ten clones hold approximately 0.7% of a sample with around 150,000 clones, about 9% of them seen once. This CDR3 has 14 amino acids. Trimming took 0 bases from V and 3 from J; bases not matched to a gene: 4. Germline values: CDR1 GTSNPN, CDR2 SVGIG (reference sequence). The chain links TRBV30 to TRBJ2-5, with 7 bases lining up with TRBD2. This TCR derives from a woman under 40 with type 1 diabetes. Sequencing input: central memory CD4+ T cells from blood. CDR3 sequence (DNA): TGTGCCTGGAGTGTAAGACTAGCCAAAGAGACCCAGTACTTC. Translated, it gives CAWSVRLAKETQYF.